This entry features one TCR beta chain sequence. Its cognate antigen is unknown. One entry per CDR3 protein, called by TCRdb with MiXCR from the 5' RACE reads. The sample comprises approximately 58,000 distinct CDR3 sequences, roughly 25% of which are singletons, and around 2.1% rests with the top ten. Treg sorting used a CD4+CD25+CD127-/low gate. The CDR3 runs 14 residues. From germline, CDR1 is SQVTM and CDR2 ANQGSEA. J was trimmed by 0 bases and V by 6 bases; bases with no gene match: 3. Notes on the study in general: Tumor memory CD4+ T cell TCR gene usage was found to cluster with blood and lymph node memory CD4+ cells and with lymph node naive CD4+ cells. Tumor Treg TCRs overlapped most with tumor naive CD4+ cells.

The chain combines TRBV29-1 with TRBJ2-7; 12 bases agree with TRBD2. Material for sequencing was tumor-infiltrating Tregs sorted from the breast tumor. This receptor was identified in a female donor with breast cancer. CDR3 DNA sequence: TGCAGCGTCCTGACTAGCGGGAGCTCCTACGAGCAGTACTTC. Protein: CSVLTSGSSYEQYF.